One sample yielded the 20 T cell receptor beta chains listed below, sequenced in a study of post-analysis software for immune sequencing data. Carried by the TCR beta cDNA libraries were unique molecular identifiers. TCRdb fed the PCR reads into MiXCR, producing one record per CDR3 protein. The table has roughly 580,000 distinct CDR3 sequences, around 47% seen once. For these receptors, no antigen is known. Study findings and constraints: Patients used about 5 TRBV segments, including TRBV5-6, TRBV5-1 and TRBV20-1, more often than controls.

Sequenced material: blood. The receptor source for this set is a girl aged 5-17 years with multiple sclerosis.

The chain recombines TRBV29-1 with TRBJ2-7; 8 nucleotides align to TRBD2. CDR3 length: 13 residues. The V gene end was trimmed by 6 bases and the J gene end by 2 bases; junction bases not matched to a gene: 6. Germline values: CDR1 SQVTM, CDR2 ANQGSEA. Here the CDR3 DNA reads TGCAGCGTCGGGGGGGTTTTTCCCTACGAGCAGTACTTC. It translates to CSVGGVFPYEQYF.

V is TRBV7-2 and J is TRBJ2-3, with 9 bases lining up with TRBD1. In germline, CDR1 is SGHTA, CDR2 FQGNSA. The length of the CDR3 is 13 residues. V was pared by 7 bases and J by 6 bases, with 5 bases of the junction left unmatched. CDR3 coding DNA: TGTGCCAGCAATACAGGGGGCATGGATACGCAGTATTTT. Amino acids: CASNTGGMDTQYF.

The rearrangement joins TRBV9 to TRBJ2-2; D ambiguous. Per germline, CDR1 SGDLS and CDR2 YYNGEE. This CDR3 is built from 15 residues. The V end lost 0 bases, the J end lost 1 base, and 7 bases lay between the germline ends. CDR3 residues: CASSVVGQNTGELFF. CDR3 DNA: TGTGCCAGCAGCGTAGTAGGGCAGAACACCGGGGAGCTGTTTTTT.

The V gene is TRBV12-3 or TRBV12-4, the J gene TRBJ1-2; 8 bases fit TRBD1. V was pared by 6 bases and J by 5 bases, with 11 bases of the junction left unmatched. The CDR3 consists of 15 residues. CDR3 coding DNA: TGTGCCAGCAGGCGGGGCGACAGGGGCGCTTATGGCTACACCTTC. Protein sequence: CASRRGDRGAYGYTF.

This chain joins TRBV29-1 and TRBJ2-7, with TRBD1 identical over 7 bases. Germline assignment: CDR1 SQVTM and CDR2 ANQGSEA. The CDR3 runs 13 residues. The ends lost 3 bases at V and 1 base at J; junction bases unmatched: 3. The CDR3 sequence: CSVETGLSYEQYF. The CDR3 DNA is TGCAGCGTTGAGACAGGGCTTTCCTACGAGCAGTACTTC.

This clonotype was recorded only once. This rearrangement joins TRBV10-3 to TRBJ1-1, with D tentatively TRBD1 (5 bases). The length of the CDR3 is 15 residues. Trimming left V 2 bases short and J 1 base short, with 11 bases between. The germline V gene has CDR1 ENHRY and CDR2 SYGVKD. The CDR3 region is CAISEGEGRNTEAFF. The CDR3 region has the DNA TGTGCCATCAGTGAGGGTGAGGGGCGGAACACTGAAGCTTTCTTT.

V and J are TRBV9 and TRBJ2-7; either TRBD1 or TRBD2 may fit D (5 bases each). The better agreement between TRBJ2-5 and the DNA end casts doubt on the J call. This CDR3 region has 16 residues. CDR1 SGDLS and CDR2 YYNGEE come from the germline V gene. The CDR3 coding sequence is TGTGCCAGCAGCCCCATGGGTCAACGGGGCTTGGAGACCCAGTACTTC. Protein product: CASSPMGQRGLETQYF.

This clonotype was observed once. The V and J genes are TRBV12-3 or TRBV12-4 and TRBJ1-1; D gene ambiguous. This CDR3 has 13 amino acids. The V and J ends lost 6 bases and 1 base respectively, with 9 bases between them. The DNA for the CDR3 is TGTGCCAGCAGGGGAACACAGAACACTGAAGCTTTCTTT. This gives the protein CASRGTQNTEAFF.

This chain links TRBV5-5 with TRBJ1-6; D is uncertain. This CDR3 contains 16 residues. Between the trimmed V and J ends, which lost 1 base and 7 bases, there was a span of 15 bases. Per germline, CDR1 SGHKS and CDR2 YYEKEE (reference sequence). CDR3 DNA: TGTGCCAGCAGCTTGTCTATAGCAGGATGGAATTCACCCCTCCACTTT. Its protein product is CASSLSIAGWNSPLHF. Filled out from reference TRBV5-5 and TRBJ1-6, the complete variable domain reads DAGVTQSPTHLIKTRGQQVTLRCSPISGHKSVSWYQQVLGQGPQFIFQYYEKEERGRGNFPDRFSARQFPNYSSELNVNALLLGDSALYLCASSLSIAGWNSPLHFGNGTRLTVT.

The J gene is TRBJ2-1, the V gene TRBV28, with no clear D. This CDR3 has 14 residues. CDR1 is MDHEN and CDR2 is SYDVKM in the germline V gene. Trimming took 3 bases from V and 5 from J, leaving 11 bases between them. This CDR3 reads CASSFRPQNNEQFF. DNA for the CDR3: TGTGCCAGCAGTTTTCGTCCCCAGAACAATGAGCAGTTCTTC.

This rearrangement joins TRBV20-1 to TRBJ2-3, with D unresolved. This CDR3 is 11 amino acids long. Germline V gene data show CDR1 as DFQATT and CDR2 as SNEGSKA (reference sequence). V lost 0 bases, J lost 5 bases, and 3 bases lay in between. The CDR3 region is CSARDGDTQYF. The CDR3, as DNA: TGCAGTGCTAGAGACGGAGATACGCAGTATTTT.

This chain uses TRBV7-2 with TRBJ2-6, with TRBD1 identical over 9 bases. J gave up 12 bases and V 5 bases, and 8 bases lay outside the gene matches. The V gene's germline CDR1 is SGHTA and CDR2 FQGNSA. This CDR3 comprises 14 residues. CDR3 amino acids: CASSAFGQGLVLTF. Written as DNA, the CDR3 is TGTGCCAGCAGCGCCTTCGGACAGGGGCTCGTCCTGACTTTC.

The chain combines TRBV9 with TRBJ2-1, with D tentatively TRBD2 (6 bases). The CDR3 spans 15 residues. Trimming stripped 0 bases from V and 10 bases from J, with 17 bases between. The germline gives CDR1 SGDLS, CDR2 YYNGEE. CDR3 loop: CASSVDGSVTYEQFF. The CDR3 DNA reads TGTGCCAGCAGCGTAGACGGGAGTGTGACCTACGAGCAGTTCTTC.

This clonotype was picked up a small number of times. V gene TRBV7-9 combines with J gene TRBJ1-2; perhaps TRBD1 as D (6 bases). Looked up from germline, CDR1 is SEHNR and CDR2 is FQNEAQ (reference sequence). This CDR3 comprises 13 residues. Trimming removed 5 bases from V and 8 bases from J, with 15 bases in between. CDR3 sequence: CASSAGDIFGYTF. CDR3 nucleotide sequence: TGTGCCAGCAGCGCGGGGGACATCTTCGGCTACACCTTC. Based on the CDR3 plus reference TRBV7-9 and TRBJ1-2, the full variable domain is DTGVSQNPRHKITKRGQNVTFRCDPISEHNRLYWYRQTLGQGPEFLTYFQNEAQLEKSRLLSDRFSAERPKGSFSTLEIQRTEQGDSAMYLCASSAGDIFGYTFGSGTRLTVV.

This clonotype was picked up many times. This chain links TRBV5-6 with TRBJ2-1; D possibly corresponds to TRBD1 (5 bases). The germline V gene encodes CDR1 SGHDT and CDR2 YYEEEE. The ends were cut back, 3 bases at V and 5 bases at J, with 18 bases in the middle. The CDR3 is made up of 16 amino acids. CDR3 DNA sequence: TGTGCCAGCAGCTCCTGGGCGTCAAGGGGTGACAATGAGCAGTTCTTC. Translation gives CASSSWASRGDNEQFF.

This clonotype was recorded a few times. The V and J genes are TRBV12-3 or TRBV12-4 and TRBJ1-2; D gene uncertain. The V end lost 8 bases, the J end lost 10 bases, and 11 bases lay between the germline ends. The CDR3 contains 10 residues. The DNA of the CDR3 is TGTGCCAGCGGGGAGGAGGACTACACCTTC. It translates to CASGEEDYTF.

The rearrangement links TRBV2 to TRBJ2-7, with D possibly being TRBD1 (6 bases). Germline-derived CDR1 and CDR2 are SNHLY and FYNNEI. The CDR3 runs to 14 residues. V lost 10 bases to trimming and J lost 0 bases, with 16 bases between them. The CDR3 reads CATDSGTNSYEQYF. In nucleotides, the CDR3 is TGTGCCACCGACAGTGGGACAAACTCCTACGAGCAGTACTTC.

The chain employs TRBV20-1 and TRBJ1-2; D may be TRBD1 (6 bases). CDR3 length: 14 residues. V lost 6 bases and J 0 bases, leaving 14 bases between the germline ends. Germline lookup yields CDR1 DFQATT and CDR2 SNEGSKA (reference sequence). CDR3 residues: CSASPGHSNYGYTF. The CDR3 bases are TGCAGTGCGTCACCGGGACATTCTAACTATGGCTACACCTTC.

The CDR3 here is CTTGSDADTQYF. The CDR3 DNA reads TGTACTACAGGGTCAGACGCAGATACGCAGTATTTT. The J gene is TRBJ2-3, the V gene TRBV30, with a possible D match to TRBD1 (6 bases). CDR3 length equals 12 residues. Per the germline V gene, CDR1 is GTSNPN and CDR2 is SVGIG (reference sequence).

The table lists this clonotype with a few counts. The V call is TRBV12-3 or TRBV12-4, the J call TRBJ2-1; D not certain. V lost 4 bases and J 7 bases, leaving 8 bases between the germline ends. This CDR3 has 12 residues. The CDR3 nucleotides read TGTGCCAGCAGTTCATATAGAAATGAGCAGTTCTTC. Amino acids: CASSSYRNEQFF.